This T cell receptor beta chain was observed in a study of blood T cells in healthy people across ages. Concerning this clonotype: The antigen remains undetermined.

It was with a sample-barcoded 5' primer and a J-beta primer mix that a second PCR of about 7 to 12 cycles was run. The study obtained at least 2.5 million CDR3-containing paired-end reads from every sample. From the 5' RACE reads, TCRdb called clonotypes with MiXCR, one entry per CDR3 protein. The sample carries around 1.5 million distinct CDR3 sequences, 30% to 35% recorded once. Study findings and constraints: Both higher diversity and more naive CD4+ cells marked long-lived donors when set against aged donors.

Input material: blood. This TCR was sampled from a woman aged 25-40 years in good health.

CDR3 region: CSFTGQAETQYF. CDR3 bases: TGCAGCTTCACGGGGCAGGCAGAGACCCAGTACTTC. The J gene is TRBJ2-5, the V gene TRBV29-1; D may correspond to TRBD1 or TRBD2 (5 bases each). The germline V and J ends were trimmed by 8 bases and 4 bases, with 14 bases remaining between them. Germline loops: CDR1 SQVTM, CDR2 ANQGSEA. The CDR3 runs to 12 residues.